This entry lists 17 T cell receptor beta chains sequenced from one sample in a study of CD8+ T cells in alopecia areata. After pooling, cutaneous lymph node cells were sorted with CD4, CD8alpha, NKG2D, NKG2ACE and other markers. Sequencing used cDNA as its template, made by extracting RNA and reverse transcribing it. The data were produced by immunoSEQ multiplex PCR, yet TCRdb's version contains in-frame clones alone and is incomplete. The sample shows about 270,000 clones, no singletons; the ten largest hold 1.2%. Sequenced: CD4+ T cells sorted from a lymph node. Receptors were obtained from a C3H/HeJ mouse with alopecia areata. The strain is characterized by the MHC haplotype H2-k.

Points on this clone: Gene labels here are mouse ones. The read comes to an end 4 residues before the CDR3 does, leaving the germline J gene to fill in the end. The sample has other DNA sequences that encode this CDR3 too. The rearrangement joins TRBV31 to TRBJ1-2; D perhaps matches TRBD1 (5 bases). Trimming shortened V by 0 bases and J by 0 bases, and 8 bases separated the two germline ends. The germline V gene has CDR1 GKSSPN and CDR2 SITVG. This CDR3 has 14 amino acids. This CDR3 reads CAWSLWGANSDYTF. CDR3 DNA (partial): TGTGCCTGGAGTCTGTGGGGGGCAAACTCC.

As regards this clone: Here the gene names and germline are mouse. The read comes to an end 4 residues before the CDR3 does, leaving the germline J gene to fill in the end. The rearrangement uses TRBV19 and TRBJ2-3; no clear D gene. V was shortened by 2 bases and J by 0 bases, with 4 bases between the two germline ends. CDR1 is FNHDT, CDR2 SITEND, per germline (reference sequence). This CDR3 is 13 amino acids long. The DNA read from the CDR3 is TGTGCCAGCAGTATGACTAGTGCAGAA. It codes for CASSMTSAE. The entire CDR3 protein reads CASSMTSAETLYF.

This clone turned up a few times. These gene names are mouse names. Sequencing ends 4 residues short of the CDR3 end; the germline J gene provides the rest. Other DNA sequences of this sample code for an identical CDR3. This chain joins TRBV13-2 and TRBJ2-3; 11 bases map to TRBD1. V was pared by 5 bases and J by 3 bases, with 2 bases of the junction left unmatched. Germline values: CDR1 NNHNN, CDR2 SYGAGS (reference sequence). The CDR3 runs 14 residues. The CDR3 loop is CASGRTGGAETLYF. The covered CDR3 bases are TGTGCCAGCGGGAGGACAGGGGGCGCAGAA.

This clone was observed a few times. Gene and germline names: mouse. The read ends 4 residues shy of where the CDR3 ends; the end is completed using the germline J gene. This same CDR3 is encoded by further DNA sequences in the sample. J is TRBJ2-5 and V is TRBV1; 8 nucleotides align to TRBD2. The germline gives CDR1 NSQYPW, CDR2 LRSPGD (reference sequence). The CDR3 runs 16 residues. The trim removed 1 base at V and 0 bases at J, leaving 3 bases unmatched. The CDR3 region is CTCSAGTGPNQDTQYF. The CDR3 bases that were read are TGCACCTGCAGTGCAGGGACTGGGCCGAACCAAGAC.

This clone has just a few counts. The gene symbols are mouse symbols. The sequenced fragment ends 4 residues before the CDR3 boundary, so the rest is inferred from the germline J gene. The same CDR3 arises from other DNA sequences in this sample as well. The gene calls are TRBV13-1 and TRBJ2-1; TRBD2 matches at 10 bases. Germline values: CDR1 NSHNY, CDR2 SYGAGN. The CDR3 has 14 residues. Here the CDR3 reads CASSDLGGRAEQFF. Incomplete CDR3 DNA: TGTGCCAGCAGTGATCTGGGGGGGCGAGCT.

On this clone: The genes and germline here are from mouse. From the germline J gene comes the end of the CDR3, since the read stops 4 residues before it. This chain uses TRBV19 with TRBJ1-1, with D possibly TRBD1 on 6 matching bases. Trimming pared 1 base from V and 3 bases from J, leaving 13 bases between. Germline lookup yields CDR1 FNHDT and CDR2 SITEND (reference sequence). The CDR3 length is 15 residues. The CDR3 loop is CASSIIQGRDTEVFF. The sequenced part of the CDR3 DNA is TGTGCCAGCAGTATAATACAGGGAAGGGACACA.

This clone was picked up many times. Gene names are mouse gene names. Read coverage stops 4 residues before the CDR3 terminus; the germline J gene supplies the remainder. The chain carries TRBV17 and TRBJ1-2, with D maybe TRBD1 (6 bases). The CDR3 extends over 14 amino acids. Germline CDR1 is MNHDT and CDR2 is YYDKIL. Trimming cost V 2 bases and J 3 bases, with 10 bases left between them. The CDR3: CASSRHREDSDYTF. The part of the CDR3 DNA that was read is TGTGCTAGCAGTAGACACAGGGAGGACTCC.

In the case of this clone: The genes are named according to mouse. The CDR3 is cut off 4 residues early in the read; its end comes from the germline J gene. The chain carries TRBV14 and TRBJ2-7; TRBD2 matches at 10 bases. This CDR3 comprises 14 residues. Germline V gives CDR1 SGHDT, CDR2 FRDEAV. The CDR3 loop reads CASSPRDWGYEQYF. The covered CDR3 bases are TGTGCCAGCAGTCCCCGGGACTGGGGATAT. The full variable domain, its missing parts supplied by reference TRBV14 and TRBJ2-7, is EAGVTQSPRYAVLQEGQAVSFWCDPISGHDTLYWYQQPRDQGPQLLVYFRDEAVIDNSQLPSDRFSAVRPKGTNSTLKIQSAKQGDTATYLCASSPRDWGYEQYFGPGTRLTVL.

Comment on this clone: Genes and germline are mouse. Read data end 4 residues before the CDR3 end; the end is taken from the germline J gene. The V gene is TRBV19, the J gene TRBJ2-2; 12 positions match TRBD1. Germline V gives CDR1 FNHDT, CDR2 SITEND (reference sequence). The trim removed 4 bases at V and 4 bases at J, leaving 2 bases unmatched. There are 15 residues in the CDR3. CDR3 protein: CASSGDRGPTGQLYF. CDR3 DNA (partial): TGTGCCAGCAGTGGGGACAGGGGGCCCACCGGG.

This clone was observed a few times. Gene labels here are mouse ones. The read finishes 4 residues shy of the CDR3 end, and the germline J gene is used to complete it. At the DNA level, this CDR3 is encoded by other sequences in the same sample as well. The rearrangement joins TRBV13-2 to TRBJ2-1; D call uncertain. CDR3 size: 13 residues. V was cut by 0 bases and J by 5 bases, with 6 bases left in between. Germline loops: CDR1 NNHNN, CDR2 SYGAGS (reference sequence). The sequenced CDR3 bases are TGTGCCAGCGGTGATGCAGGCAATGCT. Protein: CASGDAGNA. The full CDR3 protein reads CASGDAGNAEQFF.

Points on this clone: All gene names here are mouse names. The DNA read from the CDR3 is TGTGCCAGCAGCTCGGACAAAAACCAAGAC. Translating gives CASSSDKNQD. The CDR3 in full is CASSSDKNQDTQYF. This chain connects TRBV3 to TRBJ2-5, with D possibly TRBD1 on 5 matching bases. The read ends 4 residues before the CDR3 terminus; that terminus is restored from the germline J gene. The germline V and J ends were trimmed by 4 bases and 0 bases, with 8 bases remaining between them. Germline V gives CDR1 SNHLY, CDR2 FYNGKV (reference sequence). The CDR3 totals 14 residues.

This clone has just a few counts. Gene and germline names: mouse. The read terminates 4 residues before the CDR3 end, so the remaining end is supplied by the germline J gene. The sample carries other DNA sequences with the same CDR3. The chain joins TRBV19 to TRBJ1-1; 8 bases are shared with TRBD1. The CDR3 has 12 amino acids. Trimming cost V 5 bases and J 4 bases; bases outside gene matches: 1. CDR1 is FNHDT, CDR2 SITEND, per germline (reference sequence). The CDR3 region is CASSTGGTEVFF. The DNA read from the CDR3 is TGTGCCAGCAGCACAGGGGGCACA. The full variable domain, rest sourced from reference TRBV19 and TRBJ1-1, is GGIITQTPKFLIGQEGQKLTLKCQQNFNHDTMYWYRQDSGKGLRLIYYSITENDLQKGDLSEGYDASREKKSSFSLTVTSAQKNEMAVFLCASSTGGTEVFFGKGTRLTVV.

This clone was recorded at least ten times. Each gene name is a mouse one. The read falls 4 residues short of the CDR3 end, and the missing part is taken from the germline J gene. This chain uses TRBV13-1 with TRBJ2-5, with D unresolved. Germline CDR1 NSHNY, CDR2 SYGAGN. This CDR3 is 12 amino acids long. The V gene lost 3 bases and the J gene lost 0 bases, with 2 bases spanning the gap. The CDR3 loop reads CASSANQDTQYF. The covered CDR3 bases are TGTGCCAGCAGTGCTAACCAAGAC.

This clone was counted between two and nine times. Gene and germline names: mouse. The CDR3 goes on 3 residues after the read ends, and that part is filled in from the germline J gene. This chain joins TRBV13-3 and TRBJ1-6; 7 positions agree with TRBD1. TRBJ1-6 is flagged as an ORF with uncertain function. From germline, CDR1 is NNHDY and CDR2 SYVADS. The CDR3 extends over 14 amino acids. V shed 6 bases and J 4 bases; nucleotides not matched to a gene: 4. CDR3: CASKTGRYNSPLYF. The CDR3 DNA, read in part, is TGTGCCAGCAAGACAGGGAGATATAATTCGCCC.

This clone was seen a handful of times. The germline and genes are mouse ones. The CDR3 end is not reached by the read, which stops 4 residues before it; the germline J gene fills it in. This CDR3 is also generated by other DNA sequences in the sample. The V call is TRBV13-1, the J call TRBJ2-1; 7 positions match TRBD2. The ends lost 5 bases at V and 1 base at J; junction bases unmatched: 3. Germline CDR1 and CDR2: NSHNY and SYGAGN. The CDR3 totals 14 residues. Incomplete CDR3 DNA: TGTGCCAGCAGGGAGACTGGGAACTATGCT. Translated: CASRETGNYA. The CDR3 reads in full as CASRETGNYAEQFF.

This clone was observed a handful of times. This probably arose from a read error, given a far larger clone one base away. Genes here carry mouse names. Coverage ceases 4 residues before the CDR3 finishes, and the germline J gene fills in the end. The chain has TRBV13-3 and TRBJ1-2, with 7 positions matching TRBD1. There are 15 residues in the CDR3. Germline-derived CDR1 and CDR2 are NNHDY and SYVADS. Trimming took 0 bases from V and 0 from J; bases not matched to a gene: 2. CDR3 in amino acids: CASSDAGQTNSDYTF. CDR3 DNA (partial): TGTGCCAGCAGTGATGCGGGACAGACAAACTCC.

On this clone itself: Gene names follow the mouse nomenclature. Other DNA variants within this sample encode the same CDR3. CDR3 DNA (partial): TGCACCTGCAGTGCAAGCCAGCAAGAC. Amino acids: CTCSASQQD. The whole CDR3 sequence is CTCSASQQDTQYF. V and J are TRBV1 and TRBJ2-5; unclear D gene. The CDR3 extends 4 residues past the end of the read, so its final part is completed from the germline J gene. The germline V gene has CDR1 NSQYPW and CDR2 LRSPGD (reference sequence). The ends were cut back, 2 bases at V and 3 bases at J, with 6 bases in the middle. The CDR3 is made up of 13 amino acids.